This passage covers 15 T cell receptor beta chains from one sample sequenced in a study of T cells in Graves' hyperthyroidism and ophthalmopathy. From RNA transcripts, TCR beta CDR3 regions were amplified. A first-round RT-PCR of the TCR CDR3 used the HTBI primer set. TCRdb redid the calling of the multiplex PCR reads with MiXCR, one entry per CDR3 protein. The sample consists of 650,000 to 750,000 distinct CDR3 sequences, 14% of them appearing once. Sample: blood. These receptors were collected from a woman under 30 with Graves' hyperthyroidism.

A note on this clonotype: One end of the junction fails to match germline, which may point to a read error. This chain joins TRBV20-1 and TRBJ2-7; D is unresolved. From germline, CDR1 is DFQATT and CDR2 SNEGSKA (reference sequence). The CDR3 is 15 amino acids. CDR3 sequence: CSAIGPRLVSNEQYF. The CDR3 nucleotides are TGCAGTGCAATAGGCCCCCGCCTAGTCTCCAACGAGCAGTACTTC.

The CDR3 sequence is CASSQPWEGQGRAQYF. The CDR3 DNA follows: TGTGCCAGCAGCCAACCCTGGGAGGGACAAGGAAGGGCCCAGTACTTC. The V and J genes are TRBV4-2 and TRBJ2-5; possibly TRBD2 for D (7 bases). V dropped 2 bases and J dropped 9 bases, with 22 bases sitting between them. The CDR3 covers 16 residues. CDR1 and CDR2 from the germline V gene are LGHNA and YNFKEQ.

This clonotype appeared many times. CDR3 in DNA: TGTGCCAGCAGCCAAGGACTCAGGAGAAATCAGCCCCAGCATTTT. Protein: CASSQGLRRNQPQHF. This sequence joins TRBV3-1 and TRBJ1-5; D unresolved. V was pared by 1 base and J by 4 bases, with 11 bases between. This CDR3 spans 15 amino acids. CDR1 and CDR2 (germline): LGHDT, YNNKEL (reference sequence).

A few counts support this clonotype. The V gene is TRBV28, the J gene TRBJ2-7, with a tentative D call TRBD2 (6 bases). The V gene's germline CDR1 is MDHEN and CDR2 SYDVKM. Trimming took 3 bases from V and 6 from J, leaving 15 bases between them. The CDR3 runs 14 residues. The CDR3 is CASSLGGMGSEQYF. In DNA, the CDR3 is TGTGCCAGCAGTTTGGGCGGGATGGGGTCCGAGCAGTACTTC.

The chain couples TRBV7-3 to TRBJ2-1; 11 bases match TRBD2. CDR1 and CDR2 (germline): SGHTA, FQGTGA. The V segment lost 1 base and the J segment 7 bases; nucleotides outside the gene matches: 3. This CDR3 spans 15 amino acids. The CDR3 sequence is CASSLKASGGNEQFF. The CDR3 DNA reads TGTGCCAGCAGCTTAAAGGCTAGCGGGGGGAATGAGCAGTTCTTC.

The rearrangement joins TRBV4-1 to TRBJ2-3, with a tentative D call TRBD2 (6 bases). The germline V gene encodes CDR1 MGHRA and CDR2 YSYEKL. V was clipped by 7 bases and J by 2 bases, with 16 bases between them. The length of the CDR3 is 15 residues. The CDR3 DNA sequence: TGCGCCAGCAACCAGACGGGACTTACCACAGATACGCAGTATTTT. Residues: CASNQTGLTTDTQYF.

Details on this clonotype: The junction and the germline gene differ at one end; a read error may be behind it. The chain employs TRBV28 and TRBJ2-5, with D possibly TRBD2 on 6 matching bases. CDR3 length: 11 residues. The germline gives CDR1 MDHEN, CDR2 SYDVKM. In DNA, the CDR3 is TGTGCCAGCAGTTTAGGTGCGGGGCTACACTTC. Its protein product is CASSLGAGLHF.

This clonotype was recorded many times. V and J are TRBV11-2 and TRBJ1-2; the D is unclear. The V gene lost 5 bases and the J gene lost 7 bases, with 14 bases spanning the gap. The germline gives CDR1 SGHAT, CDR2 FQNNGV. The CDR3 totals 13 residues. CDR3 sequence reads: CASSHSPGSGYTF. The CDR3 nucleotides read TGTGCCAGCAGCCACTCCCCGGGGAGTGGCTACACCTTC.

Of note for this clonotype: A read error may explain this, as a much larger clone is one base away. The chain recombines TRBV2 with TRBJ1-1; TRBD1 is a possible D gene (5 bases). The germline V gene has CDR1 SNHLY and CDR2 FYNNEI. The V end was cut by 5 bases, the J end by 6 bases, with 16 bases between. The CDR3 has 14 residues. The CDR3 region is CASSTVPGRAEAFF. The CDR3 nucleotides are TGTGCCAGCAGTACCGTGCCAGGGAGGGCTGAAGCTTTCTTT. The full variable domain, completed using reference TRBV2 and TRBJ1-1, is EPEVTQTPSHQVTQMGQEVILRCVPISNHLYFYWYRQILGQKVEFLVSFYNNEISEKSEIFDDQFSVERPDGSNFTLKIRSTKLEDSAMYFCASSTVPGRAEAFFGQGTRLTVV.

This clonotype was recorded many times. The chain uses TRBV11-2 and TRBJ1-3; D ambiguous. V gave up 0 bases and J gave up 4 bases, with 4 bases separating them. The CDR3 runs 13 residues. Germline CDR1 and CDR2: SGHAT and FQNNGV. The CDR3 reads CASSLESGNTIYF. DNA for the CDR3: TGTGCCAGCAGCTTAGAGTCAGGAAACACCATATATTTT.

This clonotype showed up just a few times. V is TRBV5-5 and J is TRBJ2-3; 8 positions match TRBD2. Losses at the gene ends were 0 bases for V and 8 bases for J; bases not matched to a gene: 5. The CDR3 has 14 amino acids. Germline-derived CDR1 and CDR2 are SGHKS and YYEKEE (reference sequence). The CDR3 region is CASSLESGRSTQYF. The CDR3 region has the DNA TGTGCCAGCAGCTTGGAAAGCGGGAGATCTACGCAGTATTTT.

The rearrangement uses TRBV12-3 or TRBV12-4 and TRBJ2-1, with 16 positions matching TRBD2. The CDR3 runs to 16 residues. The J segment lost 10 bases and the V segment lost 4 bases, leaving 7 bases of the junction unmatched. CDR3 in DNA: TGTGCCAGCAGTTCCCCCGGGACTAGCGGGAGGGGCGAGCAGTTCTTC. Its translation is CASSSPGTSGRGEQFF.

The chain carries TRBV28 and TRBJ2-2; D gene unclear. The CDR3 extends over 12 amino acids. Per the germline V gene, CDR1 is MDHEN and CDR2 is SYDVKM. Trimming took 7 bases from V and 4 from J, leaving 7 bases between them. CDR3 amino acids: CASKSTTGELFF. The CDR3 nucleotides are TGTGCCAGCAAAAGCACCACCGGGGAGCTGTTTTTT.

Many counts were recorded for this clonotype. The chain recombines TRBV28 with TRBJ2-7; no clear D. CDR1 MDHEN and CDR2 SYDVKM come from the germline V gene. The germline V and J ends were trimmed by 3 bases and 0 bases, with 6 bases remaining between them. The CDR3 covers 13 residues. Written as DNA, the CDR3 is TGTGCCAGCAGTTTGAAACGCTCCTACGAGCAGTACTTC. This encodes CASSLKRSYEQYF.

The chain couples TRBV9 to TRBJ1-1; tentative D call: TRBD1 (6 bases). Germline lookup yields CDR1 SGDLS and CDR2 YYNGEE. V lost 3 bases, J lost 2 bases, and 14 bases lay in between. The CDR3 is 15 residues long. This CDR3 is CASSAPPGHNTEAFF. The CDR3 nucleotides read TGTGCCAGCAGCGCGCCACCGGGACACAACACTGAAGCTTTCTTT.